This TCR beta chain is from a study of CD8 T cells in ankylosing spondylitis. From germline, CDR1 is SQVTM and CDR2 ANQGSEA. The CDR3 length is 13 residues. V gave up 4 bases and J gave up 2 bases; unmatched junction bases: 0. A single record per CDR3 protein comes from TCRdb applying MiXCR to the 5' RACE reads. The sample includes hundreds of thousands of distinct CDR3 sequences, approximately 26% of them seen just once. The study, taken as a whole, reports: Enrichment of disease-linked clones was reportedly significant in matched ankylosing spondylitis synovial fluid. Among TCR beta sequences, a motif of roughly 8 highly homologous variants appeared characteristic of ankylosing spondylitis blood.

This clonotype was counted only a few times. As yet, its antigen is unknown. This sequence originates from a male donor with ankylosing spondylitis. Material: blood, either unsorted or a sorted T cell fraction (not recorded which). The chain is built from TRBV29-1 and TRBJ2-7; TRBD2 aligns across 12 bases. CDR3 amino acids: CSVGTSGTYEQYF. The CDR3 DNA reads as TGCAGCGTTGGGACTAGCGGGACCTACGAGCAGTACTTC.